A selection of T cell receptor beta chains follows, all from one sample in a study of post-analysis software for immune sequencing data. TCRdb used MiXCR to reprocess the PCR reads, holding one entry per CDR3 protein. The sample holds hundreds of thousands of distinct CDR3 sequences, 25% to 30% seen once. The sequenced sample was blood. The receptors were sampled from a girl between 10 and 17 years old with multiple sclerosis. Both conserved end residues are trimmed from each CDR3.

ASSFDRGGLEAF	TRBV5-1	TRBJ1-1
ASSSPGGGGYGYT	TRBV11-2	TRBJ1-2
ASSYLENTEAF	TRBV3-1	TRBJ1-1
ATAGQGIHEQY	TRBV15	TRBJ2-7
SAGSTGFSGYT	TRBV20-1	TRBJ1-2
ASTLGGSVSEQY	TRBV7-2	TRBJ2-7
ASSQGLTEAF	TRBV5-1	TRBJ1-1
ASSFSVSGPSNQPQH	TRBV7-9	TRBJ1-5
ASSYLRNQPQH	TRBV6-5	TRBJ1-5
ASSLVLDFRYEQY	TRBV4-1	TRBJ2-7
ASTPFGYNEQF	TRBV28	TRBJ2-1
ASSLGQGRRANEKLF	TRBV7-8	TRBJ1-4
ASRRQGFQPQH	TRBV12-3/TRBV12-4	TRBJ1-5
ASTYGGGSYEQY	TRBV6-2/TRBV6-3	TRBJ2-7
ASSIRGRADEQY	TRBV5-1	TRBJ2-7
ASSLETSGSIEQF	TRBV5-1	TRBJ2-1
SAGLAGEWSLEIQY	TRBV29-1	TRBJ2-5
ASSADGGRVTNYGYT	TRBV5-1	TRBJ1-2